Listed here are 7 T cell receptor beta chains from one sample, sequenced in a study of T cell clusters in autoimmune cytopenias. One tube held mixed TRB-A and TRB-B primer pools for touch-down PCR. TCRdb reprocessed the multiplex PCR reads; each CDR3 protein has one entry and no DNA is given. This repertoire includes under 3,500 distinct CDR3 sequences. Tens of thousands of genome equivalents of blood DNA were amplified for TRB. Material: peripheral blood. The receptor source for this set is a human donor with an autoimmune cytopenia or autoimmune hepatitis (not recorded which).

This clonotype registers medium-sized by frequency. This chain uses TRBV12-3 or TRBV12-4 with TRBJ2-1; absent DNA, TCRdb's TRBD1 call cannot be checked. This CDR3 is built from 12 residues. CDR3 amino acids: CASRPQGDEQFF.

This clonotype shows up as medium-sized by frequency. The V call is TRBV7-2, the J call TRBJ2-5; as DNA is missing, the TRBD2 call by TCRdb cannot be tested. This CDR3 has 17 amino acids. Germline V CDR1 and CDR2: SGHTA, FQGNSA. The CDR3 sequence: CASSLVIFSGRVETQYF.

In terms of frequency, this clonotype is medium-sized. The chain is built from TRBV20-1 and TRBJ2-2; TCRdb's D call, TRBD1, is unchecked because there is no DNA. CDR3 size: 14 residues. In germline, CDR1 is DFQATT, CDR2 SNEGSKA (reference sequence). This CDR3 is CSAPFRGNTGELFF.

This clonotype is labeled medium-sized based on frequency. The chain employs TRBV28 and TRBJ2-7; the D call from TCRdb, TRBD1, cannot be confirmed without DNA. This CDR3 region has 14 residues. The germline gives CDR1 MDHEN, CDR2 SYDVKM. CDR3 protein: CASSFGTGVREQYF.

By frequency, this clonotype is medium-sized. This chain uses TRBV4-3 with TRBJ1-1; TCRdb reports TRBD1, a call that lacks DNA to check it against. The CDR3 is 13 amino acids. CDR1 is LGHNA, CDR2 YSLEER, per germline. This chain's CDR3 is CASSQEGETEAFF.

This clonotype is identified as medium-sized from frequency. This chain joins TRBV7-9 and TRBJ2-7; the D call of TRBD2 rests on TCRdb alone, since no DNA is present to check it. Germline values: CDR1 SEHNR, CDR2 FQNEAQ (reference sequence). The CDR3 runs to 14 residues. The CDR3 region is CASSLVSGSYEQYF.

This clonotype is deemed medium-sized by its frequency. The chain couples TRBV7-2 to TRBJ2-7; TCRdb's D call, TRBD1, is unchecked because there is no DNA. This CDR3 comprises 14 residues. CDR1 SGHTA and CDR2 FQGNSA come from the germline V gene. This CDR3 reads CASSPGEDPYEQYF.